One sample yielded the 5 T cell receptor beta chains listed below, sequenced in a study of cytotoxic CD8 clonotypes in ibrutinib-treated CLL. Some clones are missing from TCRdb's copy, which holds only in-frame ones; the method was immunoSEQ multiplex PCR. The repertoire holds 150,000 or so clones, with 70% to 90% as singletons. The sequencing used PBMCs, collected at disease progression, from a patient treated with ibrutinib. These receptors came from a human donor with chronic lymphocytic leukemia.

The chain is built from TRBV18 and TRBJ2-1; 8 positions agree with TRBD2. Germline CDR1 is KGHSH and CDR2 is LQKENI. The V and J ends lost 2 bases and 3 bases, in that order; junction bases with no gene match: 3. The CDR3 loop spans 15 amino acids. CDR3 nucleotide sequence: TGTGCCAGCTCACCAAGCGGGAGCTTCTACAATGAGCAGTTCTTC. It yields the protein CASSPSGSFYNEQFF.

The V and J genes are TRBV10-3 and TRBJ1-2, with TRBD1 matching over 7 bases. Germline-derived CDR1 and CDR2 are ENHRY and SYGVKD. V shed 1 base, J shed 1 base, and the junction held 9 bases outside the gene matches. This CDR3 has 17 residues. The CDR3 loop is CAISEYLAGGVNYGYTF. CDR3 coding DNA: TGTGCCATCAGTGAGTACCTCGCAGGGGGTGTTAACTATGGCTACACCTTC.

The CDR3 is CASSSFRGGSITEAFF. The CDR3 DNA sequence: TGTGCCAGCAGTTCTTTTAGGGGTGGGAGTATAACTGAAGCTTTCTTT. The rearrangement links TRBV7-2 to TRBJ1-1; the D gene is possibly TRBD1 (5 bases). The V end lost 6 bases, the J end lost 5 bases, and 22 bases lay between the germline ends. CDR3 length equals 16 residues. Germline CDR1 and CDR2: SGHTA and FQGNSA.

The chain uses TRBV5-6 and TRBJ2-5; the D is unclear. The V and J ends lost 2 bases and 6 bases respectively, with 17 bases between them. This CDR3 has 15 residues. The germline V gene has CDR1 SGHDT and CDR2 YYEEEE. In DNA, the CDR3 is TGTGCCAGCAGCTTTTTAGGTAGTGGCCAGCAGACCCAGTACTTC. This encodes CASSFLGSGQQTQYF.

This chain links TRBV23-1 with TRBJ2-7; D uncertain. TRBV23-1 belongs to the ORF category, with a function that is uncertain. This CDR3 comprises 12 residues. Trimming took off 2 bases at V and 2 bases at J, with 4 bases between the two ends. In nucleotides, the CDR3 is TGCGCCAGCAGTCAAGACACCTACGAGCAGTACTTC. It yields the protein CASSQDTYEQYF.